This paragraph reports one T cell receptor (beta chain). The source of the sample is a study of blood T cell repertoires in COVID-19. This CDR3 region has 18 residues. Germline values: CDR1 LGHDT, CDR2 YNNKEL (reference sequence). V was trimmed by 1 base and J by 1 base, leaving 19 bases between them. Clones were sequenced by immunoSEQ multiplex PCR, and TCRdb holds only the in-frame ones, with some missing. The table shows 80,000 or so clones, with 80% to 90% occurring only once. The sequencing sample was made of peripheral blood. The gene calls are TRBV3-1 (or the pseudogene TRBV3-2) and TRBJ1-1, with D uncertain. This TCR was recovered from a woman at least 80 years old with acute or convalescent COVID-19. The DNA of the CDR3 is TGTGCCAGCAGCCAAGCTCGGGTCGTCACACGGAAGAACACTGAAGCTTTCTTT. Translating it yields CASSQARVVTRKNTEAFF.